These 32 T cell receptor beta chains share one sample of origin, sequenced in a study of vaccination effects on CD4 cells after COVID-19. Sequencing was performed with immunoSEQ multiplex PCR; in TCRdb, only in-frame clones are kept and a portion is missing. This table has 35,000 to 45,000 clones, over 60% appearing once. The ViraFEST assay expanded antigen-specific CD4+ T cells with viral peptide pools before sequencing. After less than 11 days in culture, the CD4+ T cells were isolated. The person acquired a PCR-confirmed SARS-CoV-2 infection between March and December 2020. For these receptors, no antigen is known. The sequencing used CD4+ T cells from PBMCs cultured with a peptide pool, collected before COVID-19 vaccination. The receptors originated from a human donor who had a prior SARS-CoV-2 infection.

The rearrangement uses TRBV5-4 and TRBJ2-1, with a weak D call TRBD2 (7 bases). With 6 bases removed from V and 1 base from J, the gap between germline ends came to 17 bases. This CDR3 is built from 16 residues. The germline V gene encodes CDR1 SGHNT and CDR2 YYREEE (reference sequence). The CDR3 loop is CASTTGGASSYNEQFF. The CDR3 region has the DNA TGTGCCAGCACCACTGGGGGGGCCTCTTCCTACAATGAGCAGTTCTTC.

The CDR3 loop reads CASSQKGAGNTEAFF. The DNA of the CDR3 is TGCGCCAGCAGCCAGAAAGGGGCCGGGAACACTGAAGCTTTCTTT. The V call is TRBV4-1, the J call TRBJ1-1, with a weak D call TRBD1 (5 bases). The ends were cut back, 3 bases at V and 1 base at J, with 12 bases in the middle. Germline loops: CDR1 MGHRA, CDR2 YSYEKL. This CDR3 contains 15 residues.

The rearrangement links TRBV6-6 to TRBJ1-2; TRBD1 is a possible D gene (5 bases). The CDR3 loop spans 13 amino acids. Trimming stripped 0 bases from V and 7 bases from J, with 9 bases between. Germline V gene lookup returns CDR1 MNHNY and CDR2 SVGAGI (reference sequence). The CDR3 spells CASSYSRAGGYTF. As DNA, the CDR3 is TGTGCCAGCAGTTACTCCAGGGCTGGTGGCTACACCTTC.

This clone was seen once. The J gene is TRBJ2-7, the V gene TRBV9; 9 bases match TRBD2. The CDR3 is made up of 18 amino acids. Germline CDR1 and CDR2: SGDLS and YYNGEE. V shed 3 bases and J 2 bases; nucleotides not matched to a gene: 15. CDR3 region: CASSEHPSGGGAPYEQYF. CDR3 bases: TGTGCCAGCAGCGAACATCCATCTGGCGGGGGGGCGCCCTACGAGCAGTACTTC.

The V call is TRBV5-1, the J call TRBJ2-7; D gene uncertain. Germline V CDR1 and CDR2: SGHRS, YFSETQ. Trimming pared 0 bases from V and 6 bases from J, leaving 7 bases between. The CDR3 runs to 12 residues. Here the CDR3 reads CASSLAPSEQYF. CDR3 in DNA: TGCGCCAGCAGCTTGGCCCCATCCGAGCAGTACTTC.

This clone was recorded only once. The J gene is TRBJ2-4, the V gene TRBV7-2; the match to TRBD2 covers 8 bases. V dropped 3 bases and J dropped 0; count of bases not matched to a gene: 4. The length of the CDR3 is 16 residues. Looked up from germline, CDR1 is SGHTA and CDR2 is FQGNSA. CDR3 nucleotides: TGTGCCAGCAGCTTCAGCGGGGGTGTAGCCAAAAACATTCAGTACTTC. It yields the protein CASSFSGGVAKNIQYF.

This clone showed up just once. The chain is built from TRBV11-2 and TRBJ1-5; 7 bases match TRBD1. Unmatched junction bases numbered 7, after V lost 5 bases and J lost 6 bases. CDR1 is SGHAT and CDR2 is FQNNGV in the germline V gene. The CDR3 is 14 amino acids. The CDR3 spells CASSAGGRGQPQHF. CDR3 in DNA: TGTGCCAGCAGCGCAGGGGGTCGGGGTCAGCCCCAGCATTTT.

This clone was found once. CDR3 DNA: TGTGCCAGCAACCCAGGGACTATGCGCACTGAAGCTTTCTTT. Its protein is CASNPGTMRTEAFF. The chain carries TRBV28 and TRBJ1-1, with D possibly being TRBD1 (5 bases). Germline V lookup: CDR1 MDHEN, CDR2 SYDVKM. V lost 7 bases to trimming and J lost 4 bases, with 16 bases between them. There are 14 residues in the CDR3.

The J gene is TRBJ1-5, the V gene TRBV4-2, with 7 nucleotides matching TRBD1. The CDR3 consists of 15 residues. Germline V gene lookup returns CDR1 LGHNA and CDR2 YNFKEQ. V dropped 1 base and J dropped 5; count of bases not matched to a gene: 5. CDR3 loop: CASSQGQGGDQPQHF. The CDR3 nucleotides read TGTGCCAGCAGCCAAGGACAGGGAGGCGATCAGCCCCAGCATTTT.

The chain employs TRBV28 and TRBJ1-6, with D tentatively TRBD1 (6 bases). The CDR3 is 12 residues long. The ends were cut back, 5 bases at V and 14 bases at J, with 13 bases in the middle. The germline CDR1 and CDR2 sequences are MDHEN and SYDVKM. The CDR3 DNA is TGTGCCAGCAGTACACCAACAGGGTCCCTCCACTTT. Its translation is CASSTPTGSLHF.

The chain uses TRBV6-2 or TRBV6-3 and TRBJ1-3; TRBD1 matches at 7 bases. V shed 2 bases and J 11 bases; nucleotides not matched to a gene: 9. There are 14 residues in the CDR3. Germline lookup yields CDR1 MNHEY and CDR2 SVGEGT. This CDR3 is CASSYPDRRRAIYF. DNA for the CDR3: TGTGCCAGCAGTTACCCGGACAGGCGGAGGGCCATATATTTT.

The CDR3 sequence is CASSLPGTGIKTFF. The CDR3, as DNA: TGTGCCAGCAGCTTACCCGGGACAGGTATCAAAACTTTCTTT. The chain couples TRBV7-2 to TRBJ1-1; 8 bases are a match to TRBD1. The germline V gene has CDR1 SGHTA and CDR2 FQGNSA. The trim removed 2 bases at V and 12 bases at J, leaving 11 bases unmatched. The CDR3 covers 14 residues.

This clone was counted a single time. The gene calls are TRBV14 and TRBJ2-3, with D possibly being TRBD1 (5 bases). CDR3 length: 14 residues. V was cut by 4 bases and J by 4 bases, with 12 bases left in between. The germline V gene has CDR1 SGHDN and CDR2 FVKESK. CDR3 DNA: TGTGCCAGCAGCCTGTCCTGGGGCCCAGATACGCAGTATTTT. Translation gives CASSLSWGPDTQYF.

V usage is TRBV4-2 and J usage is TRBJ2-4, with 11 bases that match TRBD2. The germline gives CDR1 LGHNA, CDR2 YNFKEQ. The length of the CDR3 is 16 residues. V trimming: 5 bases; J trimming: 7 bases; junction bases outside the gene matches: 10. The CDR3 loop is CASSDGTPSGRNIQYF. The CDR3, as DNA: TGTGCCAGCAGCGACGGGACCCCTAGCGGGAGGAACATTCAGTACTTC.

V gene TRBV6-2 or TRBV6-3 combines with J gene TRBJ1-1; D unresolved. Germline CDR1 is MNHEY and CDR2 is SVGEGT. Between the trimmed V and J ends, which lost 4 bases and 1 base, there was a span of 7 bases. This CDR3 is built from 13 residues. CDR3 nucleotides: TGTGCCAGCAGTTTCGGACGGAACACTGAAGCTTTCTTT. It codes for CASSFGRNTEAFF.

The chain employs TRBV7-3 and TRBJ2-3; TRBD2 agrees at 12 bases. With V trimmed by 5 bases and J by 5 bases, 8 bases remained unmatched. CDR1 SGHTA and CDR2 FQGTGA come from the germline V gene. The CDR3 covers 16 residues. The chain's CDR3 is CASSHLAGGREDTQYF. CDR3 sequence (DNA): TGTGCCAGCAGCCATCTAGCGGGAGGGCGAGAAGATACGCAGTATTTT.

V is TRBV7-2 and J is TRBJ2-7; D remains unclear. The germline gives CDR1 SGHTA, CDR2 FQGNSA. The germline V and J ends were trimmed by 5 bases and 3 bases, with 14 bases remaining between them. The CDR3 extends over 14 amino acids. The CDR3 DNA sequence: TGTGCCAGCAGCCTGAGGTCGGACGGCTACGAGCAGTACTTC. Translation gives CASSLRSDGYEQYF.

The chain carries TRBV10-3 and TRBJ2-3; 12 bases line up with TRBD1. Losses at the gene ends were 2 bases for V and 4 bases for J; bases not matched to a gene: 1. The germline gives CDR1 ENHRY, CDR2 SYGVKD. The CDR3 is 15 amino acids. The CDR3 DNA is TGTGCCATCAGTGAGGGGACAGGGGGCGCAGATACGCAGTATTTT. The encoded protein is CAISEGTGGADTQYF.

CDR3 residues: CASSARLAPSQETQYF. CDR3 sequence (DNA): TGCGCCAGCAGCGCCCGACTAGCCCCAAGCCAAGAGACCCAGTACTTC. V usage is TRBV4-1 and J usage is TRBJ2-5; the match to TRBD2 covers 7 bases. V was clipped by 5 bases and J by 1 base; unmatched bases: 10. Germline V gene lookup returns CDR1 MGHRA and CDR2 YSYEKL. The CDR3 length is 16 residues.

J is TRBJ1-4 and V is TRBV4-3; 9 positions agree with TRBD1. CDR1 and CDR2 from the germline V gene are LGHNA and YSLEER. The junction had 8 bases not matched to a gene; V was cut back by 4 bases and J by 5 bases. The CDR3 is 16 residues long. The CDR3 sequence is CASSPGQGRGNEKLFF. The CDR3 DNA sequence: TGCGCCAGCAGCCCTGGACAGGGGAGAGGGAATGAAAAACTGTTTTTT.

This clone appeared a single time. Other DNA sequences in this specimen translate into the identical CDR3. The CDR3 protein is CASSLGPGNTEAFF. CDR3 sequence (DNA): TGTGCCAGCAGCTTAGGTCCTGGGAACACTGAAGCTTTCTTT. The chain has TRBV7-3 and TRBJ1-1; D is unresolved. CDR1 SGHTA and CDR2 FQGTGA come from the germline V gene. Between the trimmed V and J ends, which lost 2 bases and 1 base, there was a span of 8 bases. The CDR3 has 14 amino acids.

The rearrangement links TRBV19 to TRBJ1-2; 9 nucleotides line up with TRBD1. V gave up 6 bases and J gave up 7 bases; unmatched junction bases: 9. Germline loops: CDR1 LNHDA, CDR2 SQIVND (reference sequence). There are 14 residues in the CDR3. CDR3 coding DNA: TGTGCCAGTAGAGACGCGGACAGGGGACGTGGCTACACCTTC. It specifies CASRDADRGRGYTF.

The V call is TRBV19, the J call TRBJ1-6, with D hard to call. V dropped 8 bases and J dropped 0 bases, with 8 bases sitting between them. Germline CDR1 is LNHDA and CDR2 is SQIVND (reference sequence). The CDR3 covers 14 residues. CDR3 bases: TGTGCCAGTCACGAGAGCTCCTATAATTCACCCCTCCACTTT. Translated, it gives CASHESSYNSPLHF.

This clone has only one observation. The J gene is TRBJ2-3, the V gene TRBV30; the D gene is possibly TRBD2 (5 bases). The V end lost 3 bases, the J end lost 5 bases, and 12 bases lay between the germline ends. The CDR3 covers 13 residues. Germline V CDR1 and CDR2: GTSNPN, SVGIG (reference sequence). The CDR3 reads CAWRRGAGDTQYF. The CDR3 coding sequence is TGTGCCTGGAGACGGGGAGCAGGAGATACGCAGTATTTT.

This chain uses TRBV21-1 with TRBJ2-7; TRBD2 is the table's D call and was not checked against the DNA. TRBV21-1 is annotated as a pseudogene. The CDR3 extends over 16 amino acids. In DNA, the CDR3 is TGTGCCAGCAGCAAAGGGGGGACTAGCGGGAAGAGAGAGCAGTACTTC. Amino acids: CASSKGGTSGKREQYF.

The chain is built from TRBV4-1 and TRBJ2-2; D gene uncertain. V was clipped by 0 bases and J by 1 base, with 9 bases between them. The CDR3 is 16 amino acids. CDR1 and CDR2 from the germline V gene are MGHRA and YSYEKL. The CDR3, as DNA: TGCGCCAGCAGCCAAGATTTTCCCAGGAACACCGGGGAGCTGTTTTTT. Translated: CASSQDFPRNTGELFF.

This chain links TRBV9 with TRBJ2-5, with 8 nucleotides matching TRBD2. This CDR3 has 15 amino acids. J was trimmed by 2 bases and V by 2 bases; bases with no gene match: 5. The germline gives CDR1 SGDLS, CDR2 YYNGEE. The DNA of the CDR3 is TGTGCCAGCAGCGTCTCGCGGGGGGCGCAAGAGACCCAGTACTTC. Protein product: CASSVSRGAQETQYF. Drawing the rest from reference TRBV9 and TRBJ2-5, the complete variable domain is DSGVTQTPKHLITATGQRVTLRCSPRSGDLSVYWYQQSLDQGLQFLIQYYNGEERAKGNILERFSAQQFPDLHSELNLSSLELGDSALYFCASSVSRGAQETQYFGPGTRLLVL.

Here the CDR3 reads CASRSTGNQPQHF. The CDR3 bases are TGTGCCAGCAGATCGACAGGGAATCAGCCCCAGCATTTT. The V call is TRBV12-3 or TRBV12-4, the J call TRBJ1-5; TRBD1 matches at 7 bases. J gave up 4 bases and V 6 bases, and 3 bases lay outside the gene matches. The CDR3 totals 13 residues.

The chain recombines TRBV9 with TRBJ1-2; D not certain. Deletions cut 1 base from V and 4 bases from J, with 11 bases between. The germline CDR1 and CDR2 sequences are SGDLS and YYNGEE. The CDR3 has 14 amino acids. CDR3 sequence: CASSVSPLTYGYTF. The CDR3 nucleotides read TGTGCCAGCAGCGTATCCCCCTTGACCTATGGCTACACCTTC.

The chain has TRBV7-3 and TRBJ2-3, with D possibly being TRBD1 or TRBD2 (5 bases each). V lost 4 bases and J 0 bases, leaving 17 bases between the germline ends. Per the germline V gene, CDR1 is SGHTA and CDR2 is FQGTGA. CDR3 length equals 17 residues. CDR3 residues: CASSSPGRIFSTDTQYF. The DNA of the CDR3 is TGTGCCAGCAGCTCCCCGGGACGGATTTTCAGCACAGATACGCAGTATTTT.

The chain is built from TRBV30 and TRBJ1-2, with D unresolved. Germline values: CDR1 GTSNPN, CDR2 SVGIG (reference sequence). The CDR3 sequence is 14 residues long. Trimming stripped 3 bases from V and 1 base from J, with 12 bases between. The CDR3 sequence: CAWSRRADNYGYTF. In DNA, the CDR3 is TGTGCCTGGAGCCGAAGAGCAGATAACTATGGCTACACCTTC.

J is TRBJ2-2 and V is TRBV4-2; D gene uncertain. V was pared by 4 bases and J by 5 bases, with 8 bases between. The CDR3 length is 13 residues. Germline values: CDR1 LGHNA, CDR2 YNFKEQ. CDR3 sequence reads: CASSPLETGELFF. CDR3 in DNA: TGTGCCAGCAGCCCGTTAGAGACCGGGGAGCTGTTTTTT.